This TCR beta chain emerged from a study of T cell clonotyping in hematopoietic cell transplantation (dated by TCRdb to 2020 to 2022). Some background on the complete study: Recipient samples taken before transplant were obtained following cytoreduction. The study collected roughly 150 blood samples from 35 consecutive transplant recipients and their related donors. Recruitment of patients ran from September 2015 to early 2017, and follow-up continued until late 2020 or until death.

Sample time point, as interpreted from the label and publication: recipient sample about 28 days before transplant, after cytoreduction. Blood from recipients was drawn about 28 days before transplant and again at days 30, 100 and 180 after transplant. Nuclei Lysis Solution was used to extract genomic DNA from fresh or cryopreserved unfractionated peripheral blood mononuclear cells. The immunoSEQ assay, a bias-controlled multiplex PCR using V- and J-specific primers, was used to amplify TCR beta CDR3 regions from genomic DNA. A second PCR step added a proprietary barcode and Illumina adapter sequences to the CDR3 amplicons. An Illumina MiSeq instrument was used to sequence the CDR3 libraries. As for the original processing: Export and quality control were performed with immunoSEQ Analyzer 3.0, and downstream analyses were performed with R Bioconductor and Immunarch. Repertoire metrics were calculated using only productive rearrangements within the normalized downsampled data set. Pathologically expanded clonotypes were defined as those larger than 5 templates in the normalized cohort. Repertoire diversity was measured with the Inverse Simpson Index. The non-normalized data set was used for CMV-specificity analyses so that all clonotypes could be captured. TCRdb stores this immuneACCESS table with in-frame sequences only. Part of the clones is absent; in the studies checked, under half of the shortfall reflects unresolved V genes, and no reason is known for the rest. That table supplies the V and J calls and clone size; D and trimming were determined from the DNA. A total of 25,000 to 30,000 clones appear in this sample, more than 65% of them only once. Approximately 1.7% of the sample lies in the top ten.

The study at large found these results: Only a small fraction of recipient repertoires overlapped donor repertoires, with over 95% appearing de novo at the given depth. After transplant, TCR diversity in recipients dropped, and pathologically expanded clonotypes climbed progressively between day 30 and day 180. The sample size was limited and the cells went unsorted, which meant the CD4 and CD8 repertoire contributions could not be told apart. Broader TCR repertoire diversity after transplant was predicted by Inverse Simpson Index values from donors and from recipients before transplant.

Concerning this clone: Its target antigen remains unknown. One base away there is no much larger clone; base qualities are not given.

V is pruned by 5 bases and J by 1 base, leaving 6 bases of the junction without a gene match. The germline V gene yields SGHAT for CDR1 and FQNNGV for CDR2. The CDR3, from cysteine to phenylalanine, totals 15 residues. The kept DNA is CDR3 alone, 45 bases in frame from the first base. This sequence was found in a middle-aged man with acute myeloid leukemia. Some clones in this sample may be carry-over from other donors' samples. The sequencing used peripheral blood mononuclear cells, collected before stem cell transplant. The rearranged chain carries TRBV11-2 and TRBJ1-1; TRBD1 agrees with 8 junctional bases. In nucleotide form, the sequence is TGTGCCAGCAGCGAAAGACAGGGGACGAACACTGAAGCTTTCTTT. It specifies CASSERQGTNTEAFF.